The entry that follows covers one T cell receptor beta chain sequence. What it binds is unknown. The sample originates from a study of T-cell memory formation after mild COVID-19. Turning to the study itself: TCR clusters were mostly donor specific. Broader study findings: CD4+ contracting clones were mainly CM and EM; CD8+ ones, EMRA.

Trimming left V 6 bases short and J 8 bases short, with 13 bases between. There are 13 residues in the CDR3. TCRdb analysed the 5' RACE reads with MiXCR anew, one entry per CDR3 protein. The data hold under 550,000 distinct CDR3 sequences, with roughly 18% observed a single time. The V gene is TRBV12-3 or TRBV12-4, the J gene TRBJ1-4, with unresolved D. This sequence originates from an adult woman who had mild COVID-19 (a few samples of this study predate the infection). Cell type and time point are not known. The specimen was PBMCs or a T cell subset sorted from them (not recorded which). The CDR3 reads CASRPGPSEKLFF. CDR3 coding DNA: TGTGCCAGCAGGCCGGGTCCGTCGGAAAAACTGTTTTTT.